This T cell receptor beta chain was sequenced in a study of cytomegalovirus exposure and HLA in healthy donors. Study background: Caucasian-associated ancestry cluster membership applied to less than 85% of 300 to 450 genotyped donors. Overall study results and limits: The study flagged some 170 TCR beta chains as cytomegalovirus-associated. Under in vitro conditions, three CMV-associated chains were confirmed as specific for CMV antigens. In a later analysis, HLA-associated TCR beta chains were more clonally expanded than equally common others.

On this clone: Its matching antigen is unknown.

Germline V lookup: CDR1 SEHNR, CDR2 FQNEAQ (reference sequence). V lost 5 bases to trimming and J lost 5 bases; unmatched junction nucleotides: 7. This CDR3 comprises 14 residues. PCR involved 60 Vbeta and 13 Jbeta primers. Profiled with immunoSEQ multiplex PCR; TCRdb holds only in-frame clones, not every one. The sample carries around 200,000 clones, around 81% recorded once. The TCR originated in a woman aged 50 to 65 in good health and CMV-seropositive. The chain links TRBV7-9 to TRBJ1-1; TRBD1 aligns across 8 bases. Input material: PBMCs. In nucleotides, the CDR3 is TGTGCCAGCAGCGCGACAGGGGATTGGACTGAAGCTTTCTTT. This gives the protein CASSATGDWTEAFF.